The 7 T cell receptor beta chains below were found in one sample sequenced in a study of blood T cell repertoires in COVID-19. The repertoire was sequenced with immunoSEQ multiplex PCR; TCRdb's copy has only in-frame clones and lacks some. The data show 220,000 or so clones, with 65% to 85% seen just once and approximately 6.5% held by the top ten. The sample comprised PBMCs or T cells enriched from blood (not recorded which). The receptors here all came from a woman between 40 and 55 years old who had recovered from COVID-19.

The V call is TRBV5-1, the J call TRBJ1-2; weak D call: TRBD1 (5 bases). This CDR3 contains 18 residues. The germline V gene has CDR1 SGHRS and CDR2 YFSETQ. Trimming took off 0 bases at V and 1 base at J, with 19 bases between the two ends. DNA of the CDR3: TGCGCCAGCAGCTTGGCCACAGGCCTCTCTGGGCTTAACTATGGCTACACCTTC. It specifies CASSLATGLSGLNYGYTF.

This clone appeared a single time. The CDR3 reads CATFRGGAGPYEQYV. CDR3 coding DNA: TGTGCCACCTTTAGAGGGGGGGCTGGTCCCTACGAGCAGTACGTC. This sequence joins TRBV24-1 and TRBJ2-7; a possible D gene is TRBD2 (7 bases). Trimming shortened V by 9 bases and J by 2 bases, and 19 bases separated the two germline ends. In germline, CDR1 is KGHDR, CDR2 SFDVKD. The CDR3 has 15 amino acids.

The chain employs TRBV7-2 and TRBJ1-2, with 7 bases that match TRBD1. Germline V gene sequence: CDR1 SGHTA, CDR2 FQGNSA. Trimming took 1 base from V and 2 from J; bases not matched to a gene: 7. The CDR3 runs to 16 residues. The CDR3 DNA is TGTGCCAGCAGCTTAGGGGGGACAGCTCTCAACTATGGCTACACCTTC. Residues: CASSLGGTALNYGYTF.

There are a few counts of this clone. The CDR3 DNA reads as TGTGCCAGCAGCTTAGCTGCCGTGGGCGAGCAGTTCTTC. Residues: CASSLAAVGEQFF. The chain employs TRBV7-8 and TRBJ2-1; D is ambiguous. V was pared by 0 bases and J by 10 bases, with 10 bases between. Germline CDR1 reads SGHVS; CDR2 reads FQNEAQ. The CDR3 covers 13 residues.

This chain joins TRBV10-1 and TRBJ2-7, with 7 bases lining up with TRBD1. The CDR3 is 11 residues long. The J segment lost 3 bases and the V segment lost 10 bases, leaving 3 bases of the junction unmatched. Looked up from germline, CDR1 is WNHNN and CDR2 is SYGVQD (reference sequence). The CDR3 is CANDRDYEQYV. CDR3 DNA sequence: TGCGCCAACGACAGGGACTACGAGCAGTACGTC.

The chain has TRBV10-3 and TRBJ2-7; 13 bases are shared with TRBD2. After removal of 11 bases from V and 2 bases from J, the junction contained 9 bases not matched to a gene. CDR1 ENHRY and CDR2 SYGVKD come from the germline V gene. The CDR3 length is 15 residues. CDR3 protein: CADGRLAGGPYEQYV. CDR3 bases: TGTGCCGACGGCCGACTAGCGGGAGGCCCCTACGAGCAGTACGTC.

The chain employs TRBV5-6 and TRBJ1-6; D is possibly TRBD1 (5 bases). This CDR3 comprises 13 residues. CDR1 and CDR2 from the germline V gene are SGHDT and YYEEEE. Trimming pared 0 bases from V and 14 bases from J, leaving 12 bases between. This CDR3 is CASSLGPQGALHF. The CDR3 DNA follows: TGTGCCAGCAGCTTGGGCCCCCAGGGTGCCCTCCACTTT.